These 9 T cell receptor beta chains were all obtained from the same sample, sequenced in a study of OX40 agonist ivuxolimab in advanced cancers. The assay was immunoSEQ multiplex PCR, and TCRdb's table has in-frame clones only and misses some. Here the sample spans tens of thousands of clones, 86% being singletons. The input for sequencing was CD4+ or CD8+ T cells sorted from blood, taken in a trial of the OX40 agonist ivuxolimab. Source of these receptors: an adult with an advanced solid tumor such as melanoma, head and neck, liver or kidney cancer.

The rearrangement links TRBV11-2 to TRBJ2-5, with TRBD2 identical over 8 bases. The CDR3 length is 15 residues. V was pared by 5 bases and J by 5 bases, with 10 bases of the junction left unmatched. Germline CDR1 and CDR2: SGHAT and FQNNGV. CDR3 sequence: CASSLAGRAWETQYF. DNA of the CDR3: TGTGCCAGCAGCCTAGCCGGGAGGGCCTGGGAGACCCAGTACTTC.

The gene calls are TRBV18 and TRBJ2-1; D could derive from TRBD1 or TRBD2 (6 bases each). CDR1 and CDR2 from the germline V gene are KGHSH and LQKENI. The CDR3 loop spans 16 amino acids. Trimming removed 3 bases from V and 0 bases from J, with 12 bases in between. This CDR3 reads CASSPTGGTSYNEQFF. DNA for the CDR3: TGTGCCAGCTCACCGACAGGCGGGACCTCCTACAATGAGCAGTTCTTC.

At least ten counts were recorded for this clone. This chain joins TRBV14 and TRBJ2-7; D remains ambiguous. Germline loops: CDR1 SGHDN, CDR2 FVKESK. The CDR3 runs to 11 residues. V was trimmed by 1 base and J by 4 bases, leaving 2 bases between them. The CDR3 DNA reads as TGTGCCAGCAGCCAAGGATACGAGCAGTACTTC. Encoded protein: CASSQGYEQYF.

The rearrangement joins TRBV18 to TRBJ2-5; 12 nucleotides agree with TRBD2. Germline V gene sequence: CDR1 KGHSH, CDR2 LQKENI. V lost 3 bases and J lost 4; bases outside the gene matches: 0. This CDR3 has 14 amino acids. The DNA for the CDR3 is TGTGCCAGCTCACCGGGACTAGCGGGAGAGACCCAGTACTTC. It encodes CASSPGLAGETQYF.

The V and J genes are TRBV19 and TRBJ2-7; TRBD2 aligns across 10 bases. Germline CDR1 is LNHDA and CDR2 is SQIVND (reference sequence). This CDR3 has 14 residues. V dropped 4 bases and J dropped 7; count of bases not matched to a gene: 7. The CDR3 DNA reads TGTGCCAGTAGTAAAGCGGGAGGGCCGGGTGAGCAGTACTTC. Translated: CASSKAGGPGEQYF.

This sequence joins TRBV5-4 and TRBJ2-5; D is perhaps TRBD2 (5 bases). V was clipped by 2 bases and J by 5 bases, with 16 bases between them. Germline lookup yields CDR1 SGHNT and CDR2 YYREEE (reference sequence). The CDR3 is 15 amino acids. The CDR3 coding sequence is TGTGCCAGCAGCTTAGTTGGGGTTACGGGGGAGACCCAGTACTTC. It is translated as CASSLVGVTGETQYF.

The rearrangement uses TRBV5-1 and TRBJ2-1; D call uncertain. Germline CDR1 SGHRS, CDR2 YFSETQ. CDR3 length: 12 amino acids. V lost 3 bases and J 5 bases, leaving 6 bases between the germline ends. The CDR3 is CASSSPNNEQFF. As DNA, the CDR3 is TGCGCCAGCAGCTCCCCAAACAATGAGCAGTTCTTC.

This chain links TRBV13 with TRBJ1-4; 7 nucleotides agree with TRBD1. There are 14 residues in the CDR3. Germline lookup yields CDR1 PRHDT and CDR2 FYEKMQ (reference sequence). After removal of 0 bases from V and 5 bases from J, the junction contained 0 bases not matched to a gene. The CDR3 coding sequence is TGTGCCAGCAGCTTAGGACAGGGGAATGAAAAACTGTTTTTT. Its translation: CASSLGQGNEKLFF.

The V and J genes are TRBV5-8 and TRBJ1-6, with a tentative D call TRBD1 (6 bases). Per the germline V gene, CDR1 is SGHTS and CDR2 is YDEGEE. Trimming pared 5 bases from V and 6 bases from J, leaving 12 bases between. The CDR3 is 14 amino acids. CDR3 sequence: CASSPDRINSPLHF. For the CDR3, the DNA is TGTGCCAGCAGTCCTGACAGGATTAATTCACCCCTCCACTTT.